This entry describes one TCR beta chain. This clonotype was detected many times. Its cognate antigen has yet to be identified. No base quality information exists; no much larger clone differs at one position. CDR3 length: 8 amino acids, cysteine to phenylalanine. The DNA shown is the 24-base CDR3, in frame from base 1. CDR1 and CDR2 are read off the germline V gene (reference sequence) as DFQATT and SNEGSKA. This entry belongs to a study of CD8 T cells in ankylosing spondylitis (dated by TCRdb to the late 2010s). For the wider study: To find TCR variants linked to disease, the study profiled T cell receptor beta repertoires in ankylosing spondylitis patients and healthy donors. Samples of peripheral blood were taken, and for ankylosing spondylitis patients, synovial fluid was collected as well. The full study cohort comprised about 24 ankylosing spondylitis patients and over a hundred healthy donors.

Results and caveats for the whole study, not just this receptor: The disease-linked clones were reported to be significantly enriched in matched synovial fluid samples from ankylosing spondylitis patients. A TCR beta motif made up of several highly homologous amino acid variants appeared to be characteristic of blood from ankylosing spondylitis patients. Some of the motif variants had been reported before in the synovial fluid and blood of reactive arthritis patients, a finding that suggests common disease-initiation mechanisms. The disease-linked clones showed a CD8+ phenotype and occurred at relatively low frequencies in peripheral blood.

TCRdb lists the instrument as Illumina HiSeq 2500. Quantitative 5'-RACE with molecular barcodes was used to prepare TCR beta libraries. The paper's data handling went like this. Disease-linked TCR variants were identified with a new computational method built on a probabilistic model of VDJ rearrangement. The public reads were run again by TCRdb, first through fastp at Q25 and then through MiXCR, and only productive beta chains were kept. Rows are unified per CDR3 protein, each entry keeping the most common DNA and genes. The V and J calls and clone size are TCRdb's, not the authors'. For this sample the table gives 500,000 to 650,000 distinct CDR3 sequences, of which roughly 5.3% were detected only once. Roughly 3.5% of the sample is in the top ten clones.

Sequencing was performed on blood, either unsorted or a sorted T cell fraction (not recorded which). This TCR derives from a male donor with ankylosing spondylitis. The sequence links TRBV20-1 to TRBJ2-3; the D gene is perhaps TRBD2, on 6 matching bases. The DNA is as follows: TGCAGCGGGGAGGCGCAGTATTTT. This is translated as CSGEAQYF.